A selection of T cell receptor beta chains follows, all from one sample in a study of T cell repertoires in cytomegalovirus infection. These receptors are not linked to any known antigen. TCRdb reanalysed the reads using MiXCR and keeps one entry per CDR3 protein. The profile shows about 500,000 distinct CDR3 sequences, about 33% of them singletons. The sample was cultured PBMCs, taken from culture after CMV antigen stimulation. The receptors originated from a human donor in good health (CMV status not recorded). Some clones in this sample may be carry-over from other donors' samples. CDR3s include the opening cysteine and the closing phenylalanine or tryptophan. A D gene is named only where the DNA matches it firmly. Clone size appears in some rows only: once, few, many, or a class for an expanded clone.

clone_size,v_call,d_call,j_call,cdr3_nt,cdr3_aa
NA,TRBV24-1,NA,TRBJ2-7,TGTGCCACCAGTGTTTCGGACACCTCGCGCCGATACTACGAGCAGTACTTC,CATSVSDTSRRYYEQYF
NA,TRBV7-6,TRBD2,TRBJ2-1,TGTGCCAGCAGCTTAGCCCTCGGGACTAGCGGGAAACCAACCTACAATGAGCAGTTCTTC,CASSLALGTSGKPTYNEQFF
many,TRBV7-8,TRBD1,TRBJ1-1,TGTGCCAGCACCGCGACAGGGGTGAACACTGAAGCTTTCTTT,CASTATGVNTEAFF
few,TRBV7-7,NA,TRBJ2-3,TGTGCCAGCAGCTTAGGCAGGGGTTACACAGATACGCAGTATTTT,CASSLGRGYTDTQYF
NA,TRBV12-3/TRBV12-4,TRBD2,TRBJ2-5,TGTGCCAGCAGGACTAGCGGGGGACGGGAGACCCAGTACTTC,CASRTSGGRETQYF
NA,TRBV5-4,NA,TRBJ2-3,TGTGCCAGCAGCTATCTGGTTTCCCGCACAGATACGCAGTATTTT,CASSYLVSRTDTQYF
NA,TRBV12-3/TRBV12-4,TRBD2,TRBJ2-3,TGTGCCAGCAGTTTTATAGGAGCGGGGCCCACAGATACGCAGTATTTT,CASSFIGAGPTDTQYF
few,TRBV27,NA,TRBJ2-2,TGTGCCAGCAGTTTATTCCCGTCCGGGGAGCTGTTTTTT,CASSLFPSGELFF
NA,TRBV7-2,NA,TRBJ2-7,TGTGCCAGCAGCCACCCCCCTCAGGAGCAGTACTTC,CASSHPPQEQYF
many,TRBV7-9,TRBD1,TRBJ1-2,TGTGCCAGCAGCTCCTTGACAGGGGGCTCATCTGGCTACACCTTC,CASSSLTGGSSGYTF
many,TRBV7-9,NA,TRBJ1-5,TGTGCCAGCAGCCTAGGATGGGGCGGCCAGCCCCAGCATTTT,CASSLGWGGQPQHF
NA,TRBV11-2,TRBD2,TRBJ2-1,TGTGCCAGCAGCTTAGGTGGGGGGGTGGGAGATGAGCAGTTCTTC,CASSLGGGVGDEQFF
few,TRBV7-2,NA,TRBJ2-5,TGTGCCAGCAGCCGGGGCGACAGGTCCCAAGAGACCCAGTACTTC,CASSRGDRSQETQYF
NA,TRBV18,NA,TRBJ1-2,TGTGCCAGCTCACTCCGGGACTTCTATGGCTACACCTTC,CASSLRDFYGYTF
few,TRBV27,TRBD1,TRBJ1-6,TGTGCCAGCAGTTTATCGGCGACAGGGAGGTTGCATTCACCCCTCCACTTT,CASSLSATGRLHSPLHF
NA,TRBV10-2,TRBD2,TRBJ2-2,TGCGCCAGCAGTAGCCCCGGACTAGCCCCCGGGGAGCTGTTTTTT,CASSSPGLAPGELFF
few,TRBV2,TRBD1,TRBJ1-1,TGTGCCAGCCTAGGGACAGGGGCTGAAGCTTTCTTT,CASLGTGAEAFF
few,TRBV6-1,TRBD2,TRBJ2-1,TGTGCCAGCAGGGACGGGACTAGCGGGAGTTATGAGCAGTTCTTC,CASRDGTSGSYEQFF
NA,TRBV4-1,NA,TRBJ1-1,TGCGCCAGCAGCCGAGGCGGGGAGAACACTGAAGCTTTCTTT,CASSRGGENTEAFF
many,TRBV7-2,NA,TRBJ1-5,TGTGCCAGCAGCTTGGGTAACGGTCAGCCCCAGCATTTT,CASSLGNGQPQHF
NA,TRBV2,NA,TRBJ1-5,TGTGCCAGCAGTACTATTAATCAGCCCCAGCATTTT,CASSTINQPQHF
NA,TRBV6-6,NA,TRBJ1-5,TGTGCCAGCAGTTACTGGGATGATAGCAATCAGCCCCAGCATTTT,CASSYWDDSNQPQHF
few,TRBV11-2,TRBD2,TRBJ2-5,TGTGCCAGCAGCCTCAATAGCGGGAAAGGGGAGACCCAGTACTTC,CASSLNSGKGETQYF
many,TRBV7-2,TRBD2,TRBJ2-7,TGTGCCAGCAGCCCCGGACTAGCGGGCTACGAGCAGTACTTC,CASSPGLAGYEQYF
NA,TRBV14,NA,TRBJ2-3,TGTGCCAGCAGCCAACAGATAGCATCAGATACGCAGTATTTT,CASSQQIASDTQYF
many,TRBV6-2/TRBV6-3,NA,TRBJ1-2,TGTGCCAGCAGTTACTCGATGTTCGGGCAGGGGAACTATGGCTACACCTTC,CASSYSMFGQGNYGYTF
few,TRBV4-1,NA,TRBJ2-3,TGCGCCAGCAGCCAACCGACAGGAAAAACAGATACGCAGTATTTT,CASSQPTGKTDTQYF
NA,TRBV7-8,NA,TRBJ2-3,TGTGCCAGCAGCTTAAACAAGGAGACAGCCTCTAGCACAGATACGCAGTATTTT,CASSLNKETASSTDTQYF
NA,TRBV20-1,TRBD1,TRBJ1-2,TGCAGTGCCGCCCAGGGGGCGGGATATGGCTACACCTTC,CSAAQGAGYGYTF
few,TRBV7-3,NA,TRBJ2-1,TGTGCCAGCAGCTTAAATCCGGGACGAACCAATGAGCAGTTCTTC,CASSLNPGRTNEQFF
NA,TRBV6-5,NA,TRBJ2-3,TGTGCCAGCAGTCCCGTGGCTGGCACAGATACGCAGTATTTT,CASSPVAGTDTQYF
few,TRBV6-5,NA,TRBJ2-7,TGTGCCAGCAGTTACTCAGGGAGAAAAATAGTCTACGAGCAGTACTTC,CASSYSGRKIVYEQYF
many,TRBV12-3/TRBV12-4,NA,TRBJ1-1,TGTGCCAGCAGTTTCGGGGAAACTGAAGCTTTCTTT,CASSFGETEAFF
NA,TRBV19,NA,TRBJ2-6,TGTGCCAGTACCAACGCAGCCTCTGGGGCCAACGTCCTGACTTTC,CASTNAASGANVLTF
NA,TRBV19,NA,TRBJ1-5,TGTGCCAGTAGTATAAGCGCGGCTCAGCCCCAGCATTTT,CASSISAAQPQHF
many,TRBV7-2,NA,TRBJ1-1,TGTGCCAGCAGGAAGGGATGGGGAGAGTACACTGAAGCTTTCTTT,CASRKGWGEYTEAFF
few,TRBV7-9,NA,TRBJ1-2,TGTGCCAGCAGCTTAACGCTATCCACGGCAAACTATGGCTACACCTTC,CASSLTLSTANYGYTF